Following are 30 T cell receptor beta chains from one sample sequenced in a study of T cell responses to AZD1222 COVID-19 vaccine. Repertoires were generated with immunoSEQ multiplex PCR, while TCRdb's copy carries only in-frame clones and drops some. The repertoire holds about 120,000 clones, with around 89% as singletons. The sequencing used peripheral blood, collected on day 0 of AZD1222 vaccination. The receptors shown here come from an adult in good health.

The CDR3 is CASSEGSGTVYGYTF. The CDR3 DNA reads TGTGCCAGCAGTGAAGGATCAGGGACAGTTTATGGCTACACCTTC. This chain joins TRBV2 and TRBJ1-2; 7 nucleotides line up with TRBD1. V dropped 1 base and J dropped 5; count of bases not matched to a gene: 7. The CDR3 spans 15 residues. Germline V gene data show CDR1 as SNHLY and CDR2 as FYNNEI.

This chain's CDR3 is CASSIQGGNQPQHF. CDR3 coding DNA: TGTGCCAGTAGTATACAGGGGGGCAATCAGCCCCAGCATTTT. This chain joins TRBV19 and TRBJ1-5, with 7 nucleotides matching TRBD1. J lost 2 bases, V lost 2 bases, and 0 bases had no gene match. CDR1 is LNHDA, CDR2 SQIVND, per germline (reference sequence). This CDR3 contains 14 residues.

The chain recombines TRBV5-8 with TRBJ1-6, with a weak D call TRBD1 (6 bases). The ends were cut back, 2 bases at V and 8 bases at J, with 11 bases in the middle. The germline gives CDR1 SGHTS, CDR2 YDEGEE. CDR3 length equals 14 residues. The chain's CDR3 is CASSFRDTDSPLHF. DNA for the CDR3: TGTGCCAGCAGCTTCCGGGACACAGATTCACCCCTCCACTTT.

CDR3 in DNA: TGCGCCAGCAGCTTGGAGGCCACCTCTCTCCTCCACTTT. Translating it yields CASSLEATSLLHF. The V and J genes are TRBV5-1 and TRBJ1-6; D unresolved. CDR3 size: 13 residues. Trimming took off 0 bases at V and 15 bases at J, with 13 bases between the two ends. In germline, CDR1 is SGHRS, CDR2 YFSETQ.

This chain connects TRBV2 to TRBJ2-5; D uncertain. V gave up 5 bases and J gave up 5 bases, with 9 bases separating them. The CDR3 is 12 amino acids. The germline V gene has CDR1 SNHLY and CDR2 FYNNEI. CDR3 in DNA: TGTGCCAGCAGTCGAACCACGGAGACCCAGTACTTC. Its translation: CASSRTTETQYF. Supplemented by reference TRBV2 and TRBJ2-5, the full variable domain reads EPEVTQTPSHQVTQMGQEVILRCVPISNHLYFYWYRQILGQKVEFLVSFYNNEISEKSEIFDDQFSVERPDGSNFTLKIRSTKLEDSAMYFCASSRTTETQYFGPGTRLLVL.

CDR3 sequence reads: CASSGLGLAGTYNEQFF. CDR3 sequence (DNA): TGTGCCAGCAGCGGACTCGGACTAGCGGGCACCTACAATGAGCAGTTCTTC. The V and J genes are TRBV13 and TRBJ2-1; TRBD2 matches at 11 bases. In germline, CDR1 is PRHDT, CDR2 FYEKMQ (reference sequence). The CDR3 loop spans 17 amino acids. Losses at the gene ends were 5 bases for V and 2 bases for J; bases not matched to a gene: 8.

The chain is built from TRBV2 and TRBJ1-5; D remains unclear. The CDR3 runs to 12 residues. The V end lost 5 bases, the J end lost 7 bases, and 9 bases lay between the germline ends. Germline lookup yields CDR1 SNHLY and CDR2 FYNNEI. CDR3 residues: CASSPQSQPQHF. In DNA form, the CDR3 reads TGTGCCAGCAGTCCCCAGAGCCAGCCCCAGCATTTT.

This clone was counted only a few times. The CDR3 DNA follows: TGCGCCAGCAGCCAACAGCGCGCTAAGTCCTACGAGCAGTACTTC. Residues: CASSQQRAKSYEQYF. The chain is built from TRBV4-1 and TRBJ2-7; D is ambiguous. V gave up 2 bases and J gave up 1 base, with 12 bases separating them. In germline, CDR1 is MGHRA, CDR2 YSYEKL. This CDR3 spans 15 amino acids.

The chain combines TRBV7-2 with TRBJ2-5, with D unresolved. Trimming cost V 8 bases and J 7 bases, with 8 bases left between them. The CDR3 is 10 residues long. Germline values: CDR1 SGHTA, CDR2 FQGNSA. CDR3: CASASRTQYF. The CDR3 DNA reads as TGTGCCAGCGCCTCTAGGACCCAGTACTTC.

The chain uses TRBV29-1 and TRBJ1-1; a weak D match, TRBD1 (6 bases). Trimming pared 7 bases from V and 6 bases from J, leaving 18 bases between. Germline V gives CDR1 SQVTM, CDR2 ANQGSEA. The CDR3 extends over 13 amino acids. The CDR3 DNA reads TGCAGCGCCTCAGGGGATTCAAACGCTGAAGCTTTCTTT. Translation gives CSASGDSNAEAFF.

This sequence joins TRBV10-3 and TRBJ2-7, with 10 positions matching TRBD1. The CDR3 sequence is 13 residues long. Germline CDR1 and CDR2: ENHRY and SYGVKD. V lost 10 bases to trimming and J lost 3 bases; unmatched junction nucleotides: 6. CDR3 nucleotides: TGTGCCACCACCCGGGACAGGGGCTACGAGCAGTACTTC. Protein: CATTRDRGYEQYF.

CDR3: CATSDTRDHTDTQYF. Written as DNA, the CDR3 is TGTGCCACCAGTGATACCCGGGACCACACAGATACGCAGTATTTT. The V call is TRBV24-1, the J call TRBJ2-3, with D perhaps TRBD1 or TRBD2 (5 bases each). From germline, CDR1 is KGHDR and CDR2 SFDVKD. The CDR3 is 15 amino acids. V dropped 3 bases and J dropped 2 bases, with 11 bases sitting between them.

The chain couples TRBV7-9 to TRBJ1-2, with D tentatively TRBD1 (5 bases). The CDR3 has 18 residues. CDR1 and CDR2 from the germline V gene are SEHNR and FQNEAQ (reference sequence). Trimming took 2 bases from V and 1 from J, leaving 20 bases between them. In DNA, the CDR3 is TGTGCCAGCAGCTTAATGGGAGGAGGGGCCAGTCTTAACTATGGCTACACCTTC. Translation gives CASSLMGGGASLNYGYTF.

The chain carries TRBV6-6 and TRBJ1-1; D is undetermined. CDR1 and CDR2 from the germline V gene are MNHNY and SVGAGI (reference sequence). Trimming left V 0 bases short and J 7 bases short, with 9 bases between. This CDR3 has 13 amino acids. The CDR3 DNA sequence: TGTGCCAGCAGTTACTCACCCAACCTTGAAGCTTTCTTT. It is translated as CASSYSPNLEAFF.

V is TRBV5-6 and J is TRBJ1-5, with D perhaps TRBD1 (6 bases). The CDR3 sequence is 14 residues long. The germline gives CDR1 SGHDT, CDR2 YYEEEE. V was pared by 1 base and J by 1 base, with 6 bases between. CDR3 amino acids: CASSLQGSNQPQHF. Here the CDR3 DNA reads TGTGCCAGCAGCTTGCAGGGGAGCAATCAGCCCCAGCATTTT.

V is TRBV5-6 and J is TRBJ2-5; 8 bases fit TRBD2. Losses at the gene ends were 0 bases for V and 5 bases for J; bases not matched to a gene: 6. The CDR3 totals 15 residues. Germline CDR1 is SGHDT and CDR2 is YYEEEE. For the CDR3, the DNA is TGTGCCAGCAGCTTGGCTCGGGGGGGCCTGGAGACCCAGTACTTC. As protein: CASSLARGGLETQYF.

This chain joins TRBV5-1 and TRBJ1-1, with 7 bases aligning to TRBD1. In germline, CDR1 is SGHRS, CDR2 YFSETQ. The CDR3 is 18 residues long. V lost 3 bases to trimming and J lost 1 base; unmatched junction nucleotides: 15. This chain's CDR3 is CASSSHRGQGGWNTEAFF. The DNA for the CDR3 is TGCGCCAGCAGCTCACACAGGGGCCAAGGTGGCTGGAACACTGAAGCTTTCTTT. Full variable domain (missing parts from reference TRBV5-1 and TRBJ1-1): KAGVTQTPRYLIKTRGQQVTLSCSPISGHRSVSWYQQTPGQGLQFLFEYFSETQRNKGNFPGRFSGRQFSNSRSEMNVSTLELGDSALYLCASSSHRGQGGWNTEAFFGQGTRLTVV.

This clone appeared once. The chain joins TRBV5-6 to TRBJ1-4; 8 bases line up with TRBD1. V shed 4 bases, J shed 0 bases, and the junction held 2 bases outside the gene matches. The CDR3 runs to 15 residues. CDR1 SGHDT and CDR2 YYEEEE come from the germline V gene. The DNA for the CDR3 is TGTGCCAGCAGCGAACAGGGGGCAACTAATGAAAAACTGTTTTTT. Translated: CASSEQGATNEKLFF.

The chain recombines TRBV12-3 or TRBV12-4 with TRBJ1-2, with 7 bases aligning to TRBD1. The CDR3 consists of 12 residues. Trimming cost V 6 bases and J 6 bases; bases outside gene matches: 4. CDR3: CASRDRLNGYTF. CDR3 nucleotide sequence: TGTGCCAGCAGGGACAGGTTGAATGGCTACACCTTC.

This clone came up once. The genes are TRBV15 and TRBJ1-1; possible D gene TRBD1, 6 bases. The V gene's germline CDR1 is LNHNV and CDR2 YYDKDF (reference sequence). The CDR3 runs 13 residues. V lost 2 bases to trimming and J lost 7 bases, with 11 bases between them. CDR3 DNA: TGTGCCACCAGCAGATCCCAACAGGGTGAAGCTTTCTTT. Residues: CATSRSQQGEAFF. The variable domain in full, with the rest retrieved from reference TRBV15 and TRBJ1-1, is DAMVIQNPRYQVTQFGKPVTLSCSQTLNHNVMYWYQQKSSQAPKLLFHYYDKDFNNEADTPDNFQSRRPNTSFCFLDIRSPGLGDTAMYLCATSRSQQGEAFFGQGTRLTVV.

The rearrangement uses TRBV2 and TRBJ1-3; possible D gene TRBD1, 5 bases. The CDR3 has 15 residues. V was trimmed by 6 bases and J by 4 bases, leaving 16 bases between them. Germline V gene data show CDR1 as SNHLY and CDR2 as FYNNEI. The DNA for the CDR3 is TGTGCCAGCAGACAGGACGCCCGCGGGGGAAACACCATATATTTT. Its protein is CASRQDARGGNTIYF.

The rearrangement uses TRBV5-1 and TRBJ1-2; 7 bases are a match to TRBD1. The CDR3 covers 15 residues. V was clipped by 0 bases and J by 7 bases; unmatched bases: 9. Germline V gene data show CDR1 as SGHRS and CDR2 as YFSETQ. CDR3 nucleotides: TGCGCCAGCAGCTTGGGGCAGGGGGTGGATGCTGGCTACACCTTC. This codes for CASSLGQGVDAGYTF.

This clone was observed a single time. The chain joins TRBV4-3 to TRBJ1-3, with unresolved D. Germline loops: CDR1 LGHNA, CDR2 YSLEER. V dropped 0 bases and J dropped 0 bases, with 6 bases sitting between them. CDR3 size: 15 residues. CDR3 sequence: CASSQDQSSGNTIYF. CDR3 sequence (DNA): TGCGCCAGCAGCCAAGATCAGAGCTCTGGAAACACCATATATTTT.

V and J are TRBV5-4 and TRBJ1-1, with 8 bases lining up with TRBD1. With V trimmed by 7 bases and J by 10 bases, 9 bases remained unmatched. Germline V gene data show CDR1 as SGHNT and CDR2 as YYREEE (reference sequence). The CDR3 is made up of 12 amino acids. CDR3 DNA sequence: TGTGCCAGCGGAGCCGGACAGGGTGCAGCTTTCTTT. Its translation is CASGAGQGAAFF.

The V and J genes are TRBV7-9 and TRBJ1-4, with 8 nucleotides matching TRBD1. This CDR3 contains 19 residues. Losses at the gene ends were 4 bases for V and 0 bases for J; bases not matched to a gene: 13. Germline lookup yields CDR1 SEHNR and CDR2 FQNEAQ (reference sequence). For the CDR3, the DNA is TGTGCCAGCAGCTGGGGCTCCGGGACAGGAGGTCCAACTAATGAAAAACTGTTTTTT. It specifies CASSWGSGTGGPTNEKLFF.

V gene TRBV29-1 combines with J gene TRBJ2-5; 9 positions match TRBD2. Germline assignment: CDR1 SQVTM and CDR2 ANQGSEA. J was trimmed by 5 bases and V by 5 bases; bases with no gene match: 12. There are 15 residues in the CDR3. CDR3 DNA sequence: TGCAGCGTTCAGGTTGTAGCGGGGGCTCGGGAGACCCAGTACTTC. Translating it yields CSVQVVAGARETQYF.

This clone was seen once. V gene TRBV6-1 combines with J gene TRBJ1-1; no reliable D call. Looked up from germline, CDR1 is MNHNS and CDR2 is SASEGT. Between the trimmed V and J ends, which lost 3 bases and 7 bases, there was a span of 9 bases. There are 12 residues in the CDR3. This chain's CDR3 is CASSDSKGEAFF. In DNA form, the CDR3 reads TGTGCCAGCAGTGACAGTAAGGGTGAAGCTTTCTTT.

The chain recombines TRBV4-1 with TRBJ2-3; 12 bases align to TRBD2. The trim removed 4 bases at V and 0 bases at J, leaving 5 bases unmatched. CDR3 size: 17 residues. The germline gives CDR1 MGHRA, CDR2 YSYEKL. This chain's CDR3 is CASSPLGLAGSTDTQYF. The CDR3 DNA reads as TGCGCCAGCAGCCCCCTAGGACTAGCGGGGAGCACAGATACGCAGTATTTT.

This clone was recorded only once. V is TRBV21-1 and J is TRBJ1-5; TRBD1 is taken as the D call from the table, unchecked against the DNA. TRBV21-1 is flagged as a pseudogene. The CDR3 has 15 amino acids. CDR3 region: CASSLGTGSNQPQHF. CDR3 DNA sequence: TGTGCCAGCAGCCTCGGGACAGGGAGCAATCAGCCCCAGCATTTT.

This chain connects TRBV7-2 to TRBJ1-6; 7 nucleotides align to TRBD1. The CDR3 runs to 16 residues. The germline V gene encodes CDR1 SGHTA and CDR2 FQGNSA. J lost 7 bases, V lost 4 bases, and 10 bases had no gene match. CDR3 residues: CASSSRRTGMNSPLHF. The CDR3 DNA is TGTGCCAGCAGCTCAAGAAGGACAGGAATGAATTCACCCCTCCACTTT.